This TCR beta chain was sequenced for a study of blood T cells in healthy people across ages. The CDR3 sequence is 15 residues long. The use of a sample-barcoded 5' primer and a J-beta primer mix characterized a second PCR of roughly 7 to 11 cycles. Each CDR3 protein gets one entry after TCRdb re-called the 5' RACE reads with MiXCR. The data contain some 640,000 distinct CDR3 sequences, around 49% of them singletons. The V gene is TRBV12-3 or TRBV12-4, the J gene TRBJ2-7, with 11 bases that match TRBD2. The DNA end lines up better with TRBJ2-5; the J call may be wrong. The sequenced sample was blood. This receptor was obtained from a woman in her sixties in good health. CDR3 DNA: TGTGCCAGCAGTAGGGGGACTAGCGGTAAAGCGACCCAGTACTTC. Its protein is CASSRGTSGKATQYF.